What follows describes a single T cell receptor (beta chain). Its matching antigen is unknown. The CDR3 loop spans 14 amino acids. V lost 4 bases, J lost 8 bases, and 18 bases lay in between. Germline V gene data show CDR1 as SGHNT and CDR2 as YYREEE (reference sequence). This specimen comes from a study of Tregs in tolerant kidney transplant recipients. For the study at large: An approximately 3-day belatacept mixed lymphocyte reaction, sometimes plus 5-day graft donor restimulation, preceded CD4+CD25+CD127- sorting.

The data were produced by immunoSEQ multiplex PCR, yet TCRdb's version contains in-frame clones alone and is incomplete. The sample lists tens of thousands of clones, nearly 97% occurring once. The sequence was collected from a human donor in good health. The sequenced material came from Tregs from blood cultured with allogeneic cells. This chain connects TRBV5-4 to TRBJ1-2; no definite D call. Here the CDR3 reads CASSRLASQRGYTF. CDR3 in DNA: TGTGCCAGCAGCCGATTAGCCAGCCAAAGAGGCTACACCTTC.